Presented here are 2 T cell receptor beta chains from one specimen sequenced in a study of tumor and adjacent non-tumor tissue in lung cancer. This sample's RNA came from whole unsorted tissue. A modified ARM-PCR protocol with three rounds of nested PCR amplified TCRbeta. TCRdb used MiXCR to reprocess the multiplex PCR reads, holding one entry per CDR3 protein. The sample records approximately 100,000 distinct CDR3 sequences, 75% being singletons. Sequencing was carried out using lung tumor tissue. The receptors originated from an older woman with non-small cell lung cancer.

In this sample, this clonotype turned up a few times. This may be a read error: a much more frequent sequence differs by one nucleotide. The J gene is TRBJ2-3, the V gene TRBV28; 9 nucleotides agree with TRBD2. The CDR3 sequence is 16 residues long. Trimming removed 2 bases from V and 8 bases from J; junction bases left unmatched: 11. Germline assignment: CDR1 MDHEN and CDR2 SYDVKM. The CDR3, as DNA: TGTGCCAGCAGTTTACTGGGCGGGGGGGCTGTAGGTACGCAGTATTTT. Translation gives CASSLLGGGAVGTQYF.

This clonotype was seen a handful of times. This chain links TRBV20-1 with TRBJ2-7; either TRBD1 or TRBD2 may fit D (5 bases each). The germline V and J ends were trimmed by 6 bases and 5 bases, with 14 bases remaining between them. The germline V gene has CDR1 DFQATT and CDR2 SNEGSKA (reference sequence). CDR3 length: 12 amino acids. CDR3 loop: CSAKGPDNEQYF. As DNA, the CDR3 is TGCAGTGCAAAGGGACCCGACAACGAGCAGTACTTC.